This paragraph reports one T cell receptor beta chain. What it binds is unknown. The CDR3 covers 11 residues. Germline CDR1 is SQVTM and CDR2 is ANQGSEA. V lost 6 bases and J 6 bases, leaving 12 bases between the germline ends. All trial patients relapsed after autologous stem cell transplantation. The entry originates in a study of PD-1 blockade in classical Hodgkin lymphoma. The assay was immunoSEQ multiplex PCR, and TCRdb's table has in-frame clones only and misses some. The sample has approximately 99,000 clones, approximately 90% seen once; the top ten hold about 20%. General study results and limits: Still unresolved is the cause of the repertoire differences, which may be disease activity or prior therapy.

The genes are TRBV29-1 and TRBJ2-7; D is perhaps TRBD1 (5 bases). The source material was peripheral blood mononuclear cells (PBMCs), sampled before the second cycle of nivolumab. This receptor was identified in a human donor with classical Hodgkin lymphoma. CDR3 in amino acids: CSVDQGSEQYF. CDR3 nucleotides: TGCAGCGTGGATCAGGGTTCCGAGCAGTACTTC.